These 15 T cell receptor beta chains share one sample of origin, sequenced in a study of OX40 agonist ivuxolimab in advanced cancers. TCRdb keeps only in-frame clones here, not all; method: immunoSEQ multiplex PCR. The repertoire holds 40,000 to 50,000 clones, with roughly 80% as singletons. The starting material was CD4+ or CD8+ T cells sorted from blood, obtained in a trial of the OX40 agonist ivuxolimab. These receptors all come from an adult with an advanced solid tumor such as melanoma, head and neck, liver or kidney cancer.

This clone was recorded once. The chain recombines TRBV5-6 with TRBJ2-1; 7 positions match TRBD1. This CDR3 comprises 15 residues. Germline-derived CDR1 and CDR2 are SGHDT and YYEEEE. V lost 2 bases to trimming and J lost 3 bases; unmatched junction nucleotides: 5. The CDR3 loop is CASSFGTDYYNEQFF. CDR3 bases: TGTGCCAGCAGCTTCGGGACAGACTACTACAATGAGCAGTTCTTC.

This clone was picked up many times. The J gene is TRBJ2-5, the V gene TRBV5-8; the D is unclear. This CDR3 is 13 amino acids long. Germline assignment: CDR1 SGHTS and CDR2 YDEGEE. Trimming shortened V by 3 bases and J by 6 bases, and 12 bases separated the two germline ends. The CDR3 DNA reads TGTGCCAGCAGCTCGACTCTGCAACAGACCCAGTACTTC. The encoded protein is CASSSTLQQTQYF.

The J gene is TRBJ2-3, the V gene TRBV18; no clear D gene. In germline, CDR1 is KGHSH, CDR2 LQKENI. There are 15 residues in the CDR3. V was cut by 2 bases and J by 4 bases, with 13 bases left in between. The CDR3 loop reads CASSPISVDADTQYF. The DNA for the CDR3 is TGTGCCAGCTCACCAATCTCGGTGGATGCAGATACGCAGTATTTT.

The chain couples TRBV11-2 to TRBJ1-1; 8 bases fit TRBD1. The CDR3 covers 15 residues. J lost 5 bases, V lost 1 base, and 6 bases had no gene match. CDR1 SGHAT and CDR2 FQNNGV come from the germline V gene. The CDR3 here is CASSLAQGAPTEAFF. The CDR3 DNA reads TGTGCCAGCAGCTTAGCCCAGGGGGCGCCAACTGAAGCTTTCTTT.

The rearrangement links TRBV28 to TRBJ2-6, with D perhaps given as TRBD1 or TRBD2 (6 bases each). Germline values: CDR1 MDHEN, CDR2 SYDVKM. The V end lost 7 bases, the J end lost 1 base, and 14 bases lay between the germline ends. CDR3 length: 16 amino acids. The CDR3 nucleotides read TGTGCCAGCAATGGGGGGCCAATTTCTGGGGCCAACGTCCTGACTTTC. Translation: CASNGGPISGANVLTF.

The V call is TRBV10-2, the J call TRBJ2-7; D uncertain. The ends were cut back, 7 bases at V and 0 bases at J, with 7 bases in the middle. The CDR3 consists of 12 residues. Germline V lookup: CDR1 WSHSY, CDR2 SAAADI. CDR3 amino acids: CASKADSYEQYF. CDR3 bases: TGCGCCAGCAAAGCCGACTCCTACGAGCAGTACTTC.

This clone was recorded only once. The chain recombines TRBV28 with TRBJ2-1; 8 bases agree with TRBD2. The ends lost 3 bases at V and 7 bases at J; junction bases unmatched: 11. Germline CDR1 MDHEN, CDR2 SYDVKM. The CDR3 spans 16 residues. CDR3 protein: CASSFVAGRLWNEQFF. Written as DNA, the CDR3 is TGTGCCAGCAGTTTCGTAGCGGGAAGGCTGTGGAATGAGCAGTTCTTC. The full variable domain, its missing parts supplied by reference TRBV28 and TRBJ2-1, is DVKVTQSSRYLVKRTGEKVFLECVQDMDHENMFWYRQDPGLGLRLIYFSYDVKMKEKGDIPEGYSVSREKKERFSLILESASTNQTSMYLCASSFVAGRLWNEQFFGPGTRLTVL.

The chain uses TRBV5-1 and TRBJ2-5; D ambiguous. V lost 1 base to trimming and J lost 5 bases, with 6 bases between them. The V gene's germline CDR1 is SGHRS and CDR2 YFSETQ. CDR3 size: 12 residues. This chain's CDR3 is CASSLLTETQYF. CDR3 coding DNA: TGCGCCAGCAGCTTGCTAACGGAGACCCAGTACTTC.

The V call is TRBV15, the J call TRBJ2-7; D remains ambiguous. This CDR3 has 13 residues. Germline V gene data show CDR1 as LNHNV and CDR2 as YYDKDF (reference sequence). The germline V and J ends were trimmed by 1 base and 3 bases, with 7 bases remaining between them. Written as DNA, the CDR3 is TGTGCCACCAGCAGAGCCAGGCGCTACGAGCAGTACTTC. Protein: CATSRARRYEQYF.

The rearrangement joins TRBV6-5 to TRBJ2-7; unclear D gene. Germline V gene sequence: CDR1 MNHEY, CDR2 SVGAGI. The CDR3 sequence is 13 residues long. The germline V and J ends were trimmed by 5 bases and 6 bases, with 14 bases remaining between them. CDR3 in amino acids: CASSPDTSFEQYF. In DNA form, the CDR3 reads TGTGCCAGCAGTCCCGACACTTCTTTCGAGCAGTACTTC.

The V call is TRBV27, the J call TRBJ1-1, with 10 bases that match TRBD1. The V and J ends lost 8 bases and 7 bases, in that order; junction bases with no gene match: 4. Germline CDR1 MNHEY, CDR2 SMNVEV (reference sequence). The CDR3 extends over 12 amino acids. The DNA for the CDR3 is TGTGCCAGCGCGACAGGGGGCAATGAAGCTTTCTTT. This codes for CASATGGNEAFF.

This clone is medium-sized. The CDR3 DNA reads as TGTGCCTCGTCGTGGCCGAGGGGGGAGCCTAGACCCAATCAGCCCCAGCATTTT. Translating gives CASSWPRGEPRPNQPQHF. The chain combines TRBV28 with TRBJ1-5, with D possibly matching TRBD1 (6 bases). From germline, CDR1 is MDHEN and CDR2 SYDVKM. The CDR3 length is 18 residues. The germline V and J ends were trimmed by 11 bases and 3 bases, with 29 bases remaining between them.

This clone has a single count. The genes are TRBV10-2 and TRBJ1-1; no reliable D call. The CDR3 spans 14 residues. V was pared by 2 bases and J by 1 base, with 8 bases between. Germline values: CDR1 WSHSY, CDR2 SAAADI. The CDR3 here is CASSETAGNTEAFF. The CDR3 DNA is TGCGCCAGCAGTGAGACCGCGGGGAACACTGAAGCTTTCTTT.

J is TRBJ2-7 and V is TRBV10-3; D is perhaps TRBD2 (5 bases). V was shortened by 10 bases and J by 6 bases, with 13 bases between the two germline ends. Germline values: CDR1 ENHRY, CDR2 SYGVKD. The CDR3 runs to 11 residues. The CDR3 reads CATGFEGEQYF. As DNA, the CDR3 is TGTGCCACCGGGTTTGAGGGCGAGCAGTACTTC.

The chain recombines TRBV7-6 with TRBJ2-1; possible D gene TRBD2, 6 bases. CDR1 is SGHVS and CDR2 is FNYEAQ in the germline V gene. V was trimmed by 5 bases and J by 8 bases, leaving 22 bases between them. The CDR3 is made up of 16 amino acids. The CDR3 here is CASSPYAGRGLDEQFF. CDR3 in DNA: TGTGCCAGCAGCCCCTACGCGGGACGAGGTTTGGATGAGCAGTTCTTC.